This T cell receptor (beta chain) is from a study of T cells after somatic rescue of genetic block. Method: immunoSEQ multiplex PCR; TCRdb's copy keeps in-frame clones and lacks some. The sample lists 65,000 to 70,000 clones, 85% to 95% occurring once. The CDR3 has 13 residues. Germline values: CDR1 SQVTM, CDR2 ANQGSEA. The V end lost 4 bases, the J end lost 0 bases, and 7 bases lay between the germline ends. This clone was recorded only once. The specimen was peripheral blood mononuclear cells (PBMCs). This chain uses TRBV29-1 with TRBJ2-1; D is ambiguous. The sequence was obtained from a man aged 35 to 55. CDR3 DNA sequence: TGCAGCGTTGCCATAAACTCCTACAATGAGCAGTTCTTC. Protein: CSVAINSYNEQFF.